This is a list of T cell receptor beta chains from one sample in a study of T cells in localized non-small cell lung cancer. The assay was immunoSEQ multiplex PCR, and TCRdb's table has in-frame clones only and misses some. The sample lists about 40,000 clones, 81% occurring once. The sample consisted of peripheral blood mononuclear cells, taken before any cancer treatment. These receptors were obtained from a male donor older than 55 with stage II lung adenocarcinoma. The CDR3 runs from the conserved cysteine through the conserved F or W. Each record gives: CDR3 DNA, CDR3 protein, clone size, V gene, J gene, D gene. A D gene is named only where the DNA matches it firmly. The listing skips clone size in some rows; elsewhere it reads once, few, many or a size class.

CDR3 DNA: TGTGCCAGTAAGACAGGGGGTGGGACCCAGTACTTC
CDR3 protein: CASKTGGGTQYF
clone size: -
V gene: TRBV19
J gene: TRBJ2-5
D gene: TRBD1

CDR3 DNA: TGTGCCAGCAGCTCAGCTAGGACCGGAGGGAACACCATATATTTT
CDR3 protein: CASSSARTGGNTIYF
clone size: -
V gene: TRBV7-2
J gene: TRBJ1-3
D gene: -

CDR3 DNA: TGTGCCAGTAGCCAGGGCAGGGAGGGAGTTACCTTC
CDR3 protein: CASSQGREGVTF
clone size: few
V gene: TRBV19
J gene: TRBJ1-2
D gene: -

CDR3 DNA: TGCGCCAGCAGCTTGGTTCAGTTGAACACTGAAGCTTTCTTT
CDR3 protein: CASSLVQLNTEAFF
clone size: few
V gene: TRBV5-1
J gene: TRBJ1-1
D gene: -

CDR3 DNA: TGTGCCAGCAGTGAGGAGCGGGGCCCTAATTCACCCCTCCACTTT
CDR3 protein: CASSEERGPNSPLHF
clone size: -
V gene: TRBV6-6
J gene: TRBJ1-6
D gene: -

CDR3 DNA: TGTGCCAGCAGCTTAGCCGACCTAGCGGGAGAGTCAGATACGCAGTATTTT
CDR3 protein: CASSLADLAGESDTQYF
clone size: -
V gene: TRBV7-2
J gene: TRBJ2-3
D gene: TRBD2

CDR3 DNA: TGTGCCAGCAGCGTGTCAGTGAACACTGAAGCTTTCTTT
CDR3 protein: CASSVSVNTEAFF
clone size: once
V gene: TRBV9
J gene: TRBJ1-1
D gene: -

CDR3 DNA: TGTGCTAGTGGTTTGGGCGCCGAGGACAATGAGCAGTTCTTC
CDR3 protein: CASGLGAEDNEQFF
clone size: once
V gene: TRBV12-5
J gene: TRBJ2-1
D gene: -

CDR3 DNA: TGTGCCAGCAGCGCCTTGACAACGGCTAACTATGGCTACACCTTC
CDR3 protein: CASSALTTANYGYTF
clone size: -
V gene: TRBV7-8
J gene: TRBJ1-2
D gene: -

CDR3 DNA: TGTGCCAGCAGTGGGACTAGCGGGCATTACAATGAGCAGTTCTTC
CDR3 protein: CASSGTSGHYNEQFF
clone size: -
V gene: TRBV2
J gene: TRBJ2-1
D gene: TRBD2